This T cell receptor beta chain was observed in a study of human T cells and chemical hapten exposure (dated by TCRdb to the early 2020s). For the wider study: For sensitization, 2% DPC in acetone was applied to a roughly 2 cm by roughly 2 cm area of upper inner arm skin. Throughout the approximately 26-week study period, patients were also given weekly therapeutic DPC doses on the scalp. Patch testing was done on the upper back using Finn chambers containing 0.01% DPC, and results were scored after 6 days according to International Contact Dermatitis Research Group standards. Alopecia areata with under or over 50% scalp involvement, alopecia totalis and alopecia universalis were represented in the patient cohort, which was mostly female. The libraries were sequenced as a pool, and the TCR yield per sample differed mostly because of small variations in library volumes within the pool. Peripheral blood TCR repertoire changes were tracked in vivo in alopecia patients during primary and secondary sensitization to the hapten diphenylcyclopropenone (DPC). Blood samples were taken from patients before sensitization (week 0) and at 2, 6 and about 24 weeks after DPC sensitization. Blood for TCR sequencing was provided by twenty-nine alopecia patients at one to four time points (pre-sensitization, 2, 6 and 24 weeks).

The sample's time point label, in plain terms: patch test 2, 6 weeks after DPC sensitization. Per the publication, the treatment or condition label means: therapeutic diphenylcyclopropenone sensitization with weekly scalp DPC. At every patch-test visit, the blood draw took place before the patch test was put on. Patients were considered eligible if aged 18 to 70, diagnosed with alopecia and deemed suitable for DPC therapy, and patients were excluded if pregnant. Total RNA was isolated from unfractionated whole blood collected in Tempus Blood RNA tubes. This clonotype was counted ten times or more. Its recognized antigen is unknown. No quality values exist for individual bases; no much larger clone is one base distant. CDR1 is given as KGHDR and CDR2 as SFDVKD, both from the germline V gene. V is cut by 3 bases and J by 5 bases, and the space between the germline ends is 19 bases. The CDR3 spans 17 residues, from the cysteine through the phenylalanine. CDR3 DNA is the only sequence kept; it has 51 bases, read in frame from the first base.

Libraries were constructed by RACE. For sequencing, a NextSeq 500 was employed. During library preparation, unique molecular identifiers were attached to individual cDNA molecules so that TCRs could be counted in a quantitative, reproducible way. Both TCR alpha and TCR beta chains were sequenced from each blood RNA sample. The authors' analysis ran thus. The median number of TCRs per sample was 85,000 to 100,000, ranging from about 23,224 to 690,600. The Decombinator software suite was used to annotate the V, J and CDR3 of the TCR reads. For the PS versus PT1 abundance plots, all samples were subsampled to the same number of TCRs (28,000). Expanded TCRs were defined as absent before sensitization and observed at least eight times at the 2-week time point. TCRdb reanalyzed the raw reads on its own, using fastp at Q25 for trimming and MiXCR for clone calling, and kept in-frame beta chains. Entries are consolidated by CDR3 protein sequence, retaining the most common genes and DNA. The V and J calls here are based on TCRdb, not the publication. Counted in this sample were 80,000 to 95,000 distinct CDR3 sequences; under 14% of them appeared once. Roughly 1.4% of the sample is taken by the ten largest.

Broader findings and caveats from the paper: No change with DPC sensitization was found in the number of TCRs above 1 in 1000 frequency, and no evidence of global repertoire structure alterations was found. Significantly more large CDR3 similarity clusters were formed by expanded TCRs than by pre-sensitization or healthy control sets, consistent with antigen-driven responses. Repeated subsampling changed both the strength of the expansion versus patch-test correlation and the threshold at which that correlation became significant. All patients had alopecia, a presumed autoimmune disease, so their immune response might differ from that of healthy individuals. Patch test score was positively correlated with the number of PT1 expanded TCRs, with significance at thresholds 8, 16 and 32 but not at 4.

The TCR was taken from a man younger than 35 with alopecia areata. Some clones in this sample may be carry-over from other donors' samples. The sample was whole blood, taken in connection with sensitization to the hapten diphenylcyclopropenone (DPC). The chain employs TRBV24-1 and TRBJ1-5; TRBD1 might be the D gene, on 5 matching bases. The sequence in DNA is TGTGCCACCAGTGATGCTGAAGGGCAGGGACTTCATCAGCCCCAGCATTTT. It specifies CATSDAEGQGLHQPQHF.